This section outlines one T cell receptor beta chain sequence together with its context. As yet, its antigen is unknown. This sample is drawn from a study of CD8 T cells in Susac syndrome. The study used healthy donors as controls matched for age and sex. TEMRA cells were FACS-enriched and CD8+ and CD4+ T cells negatively isolated. Random hexamers served to reverse transcribe roughly 0.5 to 1 ug RNA. TCR beta CDR3 was amplified by immunoSEQ multiplex PCR. This amplification extended across 54 Vbeta and 13 Jbeta segments. MiXCR, run by TCRdb on the immunoSEQ multiplex PCR reads, gives a single entry per CDR3 protein. The repertoire holds about 90,000 distinct CDR3 sequences, with over 85% as singletons. Per the germline V gene, CDR1 is MGHRA and CDR2 is YSYEKL. The CDR3 covers 16 residues. The V gene end was trimmed by 4 bases and the J gene end by 3 bases; junction bases not matched to a gene: 7. Study-level points and caveats: The TCR sequencing and HLA analysis in the study involved a relatively small number of individuals, as the study acknowledged.

This TCR was recovered from a human donor in good health. The chain employs TRBV4-1 and TRBJ1-5; 9 positions match TRBD1. The sequencing sample was made of CD8+ T cells from PBMCs. CDR3 nucleotide sequence: TGCGCCAGCAGCCCCCAGGGGACAGGGACCAATCAGCCCCAGCATTTT. The encoded protein is CASSPQGTGTNQPQHF.